This TCR beta chain was obtained from a study of CD8+CD57+ T cells in acquired aplastic anemia. Individuals selected for sequencing had exhibited CD8+CD57+ cell expansion on flow cytometry. Profiling of TCR beta VDJ combinations and CDR3 sequences used genomic DNA as template. TCRdb reprocessed the reads via MiXCR and lists one record per CDR3 protein. In the table there are more than 200,000 distinct CDR3 sequences, about half of which are singletons. This clonotype appeared many times. This CDR3 region has 14 residues. CDR1 is SQVTM, CDR2 ANQGSEA, per germline. V was trimmed by 3 bases and J by 1 base, leaving 12 bases between them.

The chain recombines TRBV29-1 with TRBJ1-2; D ambiguous. Material: sorted CD4+, CD8+, or CD8+CD57+ T cells (not recorded which) from PBMCs. The source of this sequence is a human donor with aplastic anemia. The CDR3 region has the DNA TGCAGCGTTGAGCCTGATAAGCTTAACTATGGCTACACCTTC. It specifies CSVEPDKLNYGYTF. Using reference TRBV29-1 and TRBJ1-2 for the parts outside the CDR3, the full variable domain is SAVISQKPSRDICQRGTSLTIQCQVDSQVTMMFWYRQQPGQSLTLIATANQGSEATYESGFVIDKFPISRPNLTFSTLTVSNMSPEDSSIYLCSVEPDKLNYGYTFGSGTRLTVV.